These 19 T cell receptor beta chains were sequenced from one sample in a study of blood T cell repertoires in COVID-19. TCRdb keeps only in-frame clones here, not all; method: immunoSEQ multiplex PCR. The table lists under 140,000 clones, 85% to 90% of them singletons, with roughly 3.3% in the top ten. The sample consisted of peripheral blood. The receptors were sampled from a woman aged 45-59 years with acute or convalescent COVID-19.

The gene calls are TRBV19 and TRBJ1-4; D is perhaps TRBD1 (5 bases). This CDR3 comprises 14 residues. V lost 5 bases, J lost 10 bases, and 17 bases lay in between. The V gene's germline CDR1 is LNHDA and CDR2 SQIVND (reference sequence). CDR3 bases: TGTGCCAGTAGTCTAGGGGAGGGTGGAGGAAAACTGTTTTTT. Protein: CASSLGEGGGKLFF.

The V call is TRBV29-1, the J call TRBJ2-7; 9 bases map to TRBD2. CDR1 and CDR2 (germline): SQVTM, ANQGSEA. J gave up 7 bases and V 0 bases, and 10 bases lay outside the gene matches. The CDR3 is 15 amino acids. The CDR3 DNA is TGCAGCGTTGAAGATCAGGCGGGAGGGCCGGGAGAGCAGTACTTC. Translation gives CSVEDQAGGPGEQYF.

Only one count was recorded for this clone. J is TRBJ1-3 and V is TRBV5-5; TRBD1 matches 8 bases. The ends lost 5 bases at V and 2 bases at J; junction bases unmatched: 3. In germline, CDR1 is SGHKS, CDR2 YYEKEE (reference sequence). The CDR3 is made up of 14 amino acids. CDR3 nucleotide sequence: TGTGCCAGCAGACTGGACAGGGCTGGAAACACCATATATTTT. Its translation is CASRLDRAGNTIYF.

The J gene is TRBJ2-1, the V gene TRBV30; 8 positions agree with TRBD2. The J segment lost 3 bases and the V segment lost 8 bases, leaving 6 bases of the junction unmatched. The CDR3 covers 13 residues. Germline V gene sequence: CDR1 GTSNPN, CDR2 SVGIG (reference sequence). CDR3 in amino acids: CARGGGVYNEQFF. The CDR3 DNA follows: TGTGCCCGGGGGGGAGGGGTCTACAATGAGCAGTTCTTC.

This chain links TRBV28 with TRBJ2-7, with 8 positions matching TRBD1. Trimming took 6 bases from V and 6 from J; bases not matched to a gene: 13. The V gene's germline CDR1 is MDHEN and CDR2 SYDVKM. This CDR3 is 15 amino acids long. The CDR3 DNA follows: TGTGCCAGCAGGCCCTGGGACAGGCCCCAGCTCGAGCAGTACTTC. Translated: CASRPWDRPQLEQYF.

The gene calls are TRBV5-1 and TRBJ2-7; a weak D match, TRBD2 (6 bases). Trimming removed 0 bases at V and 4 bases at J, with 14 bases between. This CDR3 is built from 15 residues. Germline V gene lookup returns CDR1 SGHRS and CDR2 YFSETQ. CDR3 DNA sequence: TGCGCCAGCAGCTTGGCCCTTGGGGCGGGATACGAGCAGTACTTC. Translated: CASSLALGAGYEQYF. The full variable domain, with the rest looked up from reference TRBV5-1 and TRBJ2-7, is KAGVTQTPRYLIKTRGQQVTLSCSPISGHRSVSWYQQTPGQGLQFLFEYFSETQRNKGNFPGRFSGRQFSNSRSEMNVSTLELGDSALYLCASSLALGAGYEQYFGPGTRLTVT.

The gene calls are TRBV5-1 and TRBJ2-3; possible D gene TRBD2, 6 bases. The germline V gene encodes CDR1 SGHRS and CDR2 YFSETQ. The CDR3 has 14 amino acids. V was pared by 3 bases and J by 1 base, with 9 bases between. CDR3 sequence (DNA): TGCGCCAGCAGCTGGGGAGGTGGCACAGATACGCAGTATTTT. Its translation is CASSWGGGTDTQYF.

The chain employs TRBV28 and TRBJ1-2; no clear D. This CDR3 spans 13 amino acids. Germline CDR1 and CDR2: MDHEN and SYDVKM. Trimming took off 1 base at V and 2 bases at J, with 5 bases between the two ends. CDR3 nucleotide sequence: TGTGCCAGCAGTTTATTACGGAACTATGGCTACACCTTC. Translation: CASSLLRNYGYTF.

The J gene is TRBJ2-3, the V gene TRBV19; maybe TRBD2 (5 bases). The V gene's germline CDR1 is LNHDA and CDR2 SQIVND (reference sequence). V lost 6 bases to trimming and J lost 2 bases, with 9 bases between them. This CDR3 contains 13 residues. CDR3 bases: TGTGCCAGTAGGCCGGGGTACACAGATACGCAGTATTTT. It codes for CASRPGYTDTQYF.

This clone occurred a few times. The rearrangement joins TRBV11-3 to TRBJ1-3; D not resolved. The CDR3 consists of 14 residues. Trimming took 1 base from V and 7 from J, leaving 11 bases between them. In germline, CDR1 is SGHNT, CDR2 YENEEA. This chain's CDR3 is CASSLGGDGNTIYF. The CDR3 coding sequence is TGTGCCAGCAGCTTAGGAGGTGATGGGAACACCATATATTTT.

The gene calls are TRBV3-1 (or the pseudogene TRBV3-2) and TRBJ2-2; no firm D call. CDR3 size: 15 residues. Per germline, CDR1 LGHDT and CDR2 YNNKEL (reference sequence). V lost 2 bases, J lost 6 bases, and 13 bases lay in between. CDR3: CASSQRSITAGELFF. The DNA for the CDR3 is TGTGCCAGCAGCCAAAGGAGTATAACGGCCGGGGAGCTGTTTTTT.

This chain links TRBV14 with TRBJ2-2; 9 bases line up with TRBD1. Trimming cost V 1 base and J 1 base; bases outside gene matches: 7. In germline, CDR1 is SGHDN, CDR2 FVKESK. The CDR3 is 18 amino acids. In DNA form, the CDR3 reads TGTGCCAGCAGCCAAGGAGGGACAGGGCCAGTGAACACCGGGGAGCTGTTTTTT. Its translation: CASSQGGTGPVNTGELFF.

The DNA for the CDR3 is TGTGCCAGCAGCCACTCCAGGGTTAAGGAAAACATTCAGTACTTC. It encodes CASSHSRVKENIQYF. The chain recombines TRBV3-1 (or the pseudogene TRBV3-2) with TRBJ2-4, with D possibly matching TRBD1 (5 bases). Germline CDR1 is LGHDT and CDR2 is YNNKEL (reference sequence). The V end was cut by 3 bases, the J end by 5 bases, with 14 bases between. The CDR3 loop spans 15 amino acids.

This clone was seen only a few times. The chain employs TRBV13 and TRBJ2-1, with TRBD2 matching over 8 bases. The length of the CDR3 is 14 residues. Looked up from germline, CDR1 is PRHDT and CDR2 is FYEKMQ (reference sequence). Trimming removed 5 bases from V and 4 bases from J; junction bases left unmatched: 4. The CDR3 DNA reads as TGTGCCAGCAGCCGCGGGGGGTCTTACAATGAGCAGTTCTTC. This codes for CASSRGGSYNEQFF. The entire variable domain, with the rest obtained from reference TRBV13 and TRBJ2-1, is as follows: AAGVIQSPRHLIKEKRETATLKCYPIPRHDTVYWYQQGPGQDPQFLISFYEKMQSDKGSIPDRFSAQQFSDYHSELNMSSLELGDSALYFCASSRGGSYNEQFFGPGTRLTVL.

DNA for the CDR3: TGTGCCACCAGTGCCCTGCGGGGGGGCACAGATACGCAGTATTTT. Amino acids: CATSALRGGTDTQYF. The gene calls are TRBV24-1 and TRBJ2-3, with TRBD2 matching 8 bases. V gave up 5 bases and J gave up 1 base; unmatched junction bases: 4. This CDR3 contains 15 residues. Germline V CDR1 and CDR2: KGHDR, SFDVKD.

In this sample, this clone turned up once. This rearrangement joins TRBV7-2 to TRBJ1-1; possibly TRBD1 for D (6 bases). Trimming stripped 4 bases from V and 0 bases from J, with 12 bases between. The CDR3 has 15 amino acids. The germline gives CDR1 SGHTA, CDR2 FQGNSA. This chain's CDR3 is CASSSQGALNTEAFF. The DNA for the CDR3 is TGTGCCAGCAGCTCACAGGGAGCCTTGAACACTGAAGCTTTCTTT. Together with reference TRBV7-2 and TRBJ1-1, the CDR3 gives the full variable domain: GAGVSQSPSNKVTEKGKDVELRCDPISGHTALYWYRQSLGQGLEFLIYFQGNSAPDKSGLPSDRFSAERTGGSVSTLTIQRTQQEDSAVYLCASSSQGALNTEAFFGQGTRLTVV.

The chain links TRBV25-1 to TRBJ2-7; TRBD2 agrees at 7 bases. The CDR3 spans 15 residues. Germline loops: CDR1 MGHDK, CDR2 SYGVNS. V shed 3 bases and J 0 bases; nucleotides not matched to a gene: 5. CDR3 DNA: TGTGCCAGCAGTGATTTCGGCGGGAGCTCCTACGAGCAGTACTTC. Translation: CASSDFGGSSYEQYF.

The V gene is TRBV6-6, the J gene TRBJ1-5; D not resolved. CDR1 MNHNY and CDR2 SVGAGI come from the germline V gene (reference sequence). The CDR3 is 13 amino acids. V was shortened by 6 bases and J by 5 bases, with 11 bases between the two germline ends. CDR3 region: CASRPLSDQPQHF. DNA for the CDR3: TGTGCCAGCAGACCTCTCTCAGATCAGCCCCAGCATTTT.

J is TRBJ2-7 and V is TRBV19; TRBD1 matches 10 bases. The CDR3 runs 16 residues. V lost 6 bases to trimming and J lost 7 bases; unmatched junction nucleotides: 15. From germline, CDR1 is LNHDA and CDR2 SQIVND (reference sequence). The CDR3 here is CASSRTSGTGVLEQYF. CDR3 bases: TGTGCCAGTAGCCGCACATCTGGGACAGGGGTCTTAGAGCAGTACTTC.